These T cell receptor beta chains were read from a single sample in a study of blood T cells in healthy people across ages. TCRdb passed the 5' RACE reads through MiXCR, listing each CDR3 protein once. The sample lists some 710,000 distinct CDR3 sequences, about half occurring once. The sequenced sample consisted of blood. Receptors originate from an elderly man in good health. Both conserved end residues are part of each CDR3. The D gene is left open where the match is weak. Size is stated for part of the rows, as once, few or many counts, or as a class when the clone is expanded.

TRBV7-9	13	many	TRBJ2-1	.	CASSFSQHNEQFF	TGTGCCAGCAGCTTCTCACAGCACAATGAGCAGTTCTTC
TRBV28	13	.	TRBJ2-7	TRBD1	CASDRENPYEQYF	TGTGCCAGCGACAGGGAGAACCCCTACGAGCAGTACTTC
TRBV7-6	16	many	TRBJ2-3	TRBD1	CASSSFRDRESDTQYF	TGTGCCAGCAGCTCCTTCCGGGACAGGGAGTCAGATACGCAGTATTTT
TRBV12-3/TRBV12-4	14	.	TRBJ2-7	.	CASSLEIDSYEQYF	TGTGCCAGCAGCTTGGAAATCGACAGCTACGAGCAGTACTTC
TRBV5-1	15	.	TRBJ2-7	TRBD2	CASSPPGLASYEQYF	TGCGCCAGCAGCCCTCCGGGACTAGCCTCTTACGAGCAGTACTTC
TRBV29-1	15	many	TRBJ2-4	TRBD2	CSVSGGTSGNHIQYF	TGCAGCGTCTCCGGGGGAACTAGCGGGAATCACATTCAGTACTTC
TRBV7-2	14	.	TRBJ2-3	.	CASSHGELTDTQYF	TGTGCCAGCAGCCACGGGGAGTTGACAGATACGCAGTATTTT
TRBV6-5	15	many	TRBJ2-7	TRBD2	CASSLGIAGVDEQYF	TGTGCCAGCAGTTTAGGAATAGCGGGAGTCGACGAGCAGTACTTC
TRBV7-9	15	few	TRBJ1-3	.	CASSSGQSSGNTIYF	TGTGCCAGCAGCTCTGGACAAAGCTCTGGAAACACCATATATTTT
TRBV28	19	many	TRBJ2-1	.	CASSFWAGAAESSYNEQFF	TGTGCCAGCAGTTTTTGGGCAGGGGCGGCGGAATCCTCCTACAATGAGCAGTTCTTC
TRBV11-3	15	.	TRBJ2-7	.	CASSDPWDTNYEQYF	TGTGCCAGCAGCGATCCCTGGGACACTAACTACGAGCAGTACTTC
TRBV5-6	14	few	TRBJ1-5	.	CASSFWGNNQPQHF	TGTGCCAGCAGCTTCTGGGGTAACAATCAGCCCCAGCATTTT
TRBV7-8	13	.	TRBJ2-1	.	CASSSLGGNEQFF	TGTGCCAGCAGCTCGCTAGGGGGCAATGAGCAGTTCTTC
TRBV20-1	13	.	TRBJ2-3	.	CIARPGSTDTQYF	TGCATTGCTAGACCGGGAAGCACAGATACGCAGTATTTT
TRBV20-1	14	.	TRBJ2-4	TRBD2	CRAPDQSGAFGQYF	TGCAGGGCCCCGGATCAAAGCGGGGCGTTCGGGCAGTACTTC
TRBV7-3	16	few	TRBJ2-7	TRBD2	CASSTQPGLADYEQYF	TGTGCCAGCAGCACCCAACCGGGACTAGCGGACTACGAGCAGTACTTC
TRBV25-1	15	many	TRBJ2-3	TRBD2	CASSRTSGITDTQYF	TGTGCCAGCAGTCGGACTAGCGGGATCACAGATACGCAGTATTTT
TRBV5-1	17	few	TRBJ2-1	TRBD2	CASSPGTSGIWLNEQFF	TGCGCCAGCAGCCCTGGGACTAGCGGGATCTGGTTAAATGAGCAGTTCTTC
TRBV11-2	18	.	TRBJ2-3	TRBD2	CASSLVETSGSSTDTQYF	TGTGCCAGCAGCTTAGTAGAGACTAGCGGTTCTAGCACAGATACGCAGTATTTT
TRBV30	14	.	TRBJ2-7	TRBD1	CAWNPDRSSYEQYF	TGTGCCTGGAATCCGGACAGGAGCTCCTACGAGCAGTACTTC
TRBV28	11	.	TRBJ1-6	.	CASRRNSPLHF	TGTGCCAGCCGACGGAATTCACCCCTCCACTTT
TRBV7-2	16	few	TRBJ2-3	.	CASSLVGSTWTDTQYF	TGTGCCAGCAGCTTAGTGGGCTCCACTTGGACAGATACGCAGTATTTT
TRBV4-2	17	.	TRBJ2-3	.	CASSQDSRDTFTDTQYF	TGTGCCAGCAGCCAAGATTCGAGAGACACCTTCACAGATACGCAGTATTTT
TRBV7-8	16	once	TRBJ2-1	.	CASSLVPAARYNEQFF	TGTGCCAGCAGCTTAGTTCCAGCGGCTCGGTACAATGAGCAGTTCTTC
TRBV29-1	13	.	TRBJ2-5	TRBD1	CSVDAGGEETQYF	TGCAGCGTTGATGCAGGGGGCGAGGAGACCCAGTACTTC
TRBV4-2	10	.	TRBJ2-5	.	CAQGWETQYF	TGTGCCCAAGGATGGGAGACCCAGTACTTC
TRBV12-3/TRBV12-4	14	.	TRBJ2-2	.	CASRFMTSSGELFF	TGTGCCAGCAGATTTATGACTAGTTCCGGGGAGCTGTTTTTT